A single sample is the source of the 20 T cell receptor beta chains below, sequenced in a study of blood T cell repertoires in COVID-19. The protocol was immunoSEQ multiplex PCR, while the TCRdb copy is restricted to in-frame clones and leaves out a portion. In the table there are tens of thousands of clones, about three quarters of which are singletons. Material: peripheral blood. The receptors derive from a woman at least 80 years old with active or convalescent COVID-19.

J is TRBJ1-2 and V is TRBV30, with a possible D match to TRBD1 (5 bases). Trimming removed 3 bases at V and 4 bases at J, with 15 bases between. The CDR3 sequence is 14 residues long. Germline CDR1 and CDR2: GTSNPN and SVGIG (reference sequence). This CDR3 reads CAWSPGGSGYGYTF. The DNA of the CDR3 is TGTGCCTGGAGCCCGGGGGGGAGCGGCTATGGCTACACCTTC.

This clone occurred a few times. The rearrangement links TRBV28 to TRBJ1-5; 9 bases fit TRBD1. Germline V gives CDR1 MDHEN, CDR2 SYDVKM. The CDR3 runs to 15 residues. V lost 5 bases and J lost 4; bases outside the gene matches: 6. The CDR3 here is CASSPSGTGNQPQHF. CDR3 sequence (DNA): TGTGCCAGCAGTCCTTCCGGGACAGGGAATCAGCCCCAGCATTTT.

This clone was picked up one time. The chain combines TRBV24-1 with TRBJ2-3; the match to TRBD2 covers 10 bases. Germline-derived CDR1 and CDR2 are KGHDR and SFDVKD. This CDR3 is built from 18 residues. V lost 1 base and J lost 5; bases outside the gene matches: 11. The CDR3 protein is CATSDFKESGGAVDTQYF. CDR3 in DNA: TGTGCCACCAGTGATTTTAAGGAAAGCGGGGGGGCCGTAGATACGCAGTATTTT.

V and J are TRBV10-3 and TRBJ2-3, with 9 bases fitting TRBD2. Germline V gene lookup returns CDR1 ENHRY and CDR2 SYGVKD. The CDR3 runs to 15 residues. V shed 6 bases and J 6 bases; nucleotides not matched to a gene: 10. For the CDR3, the DNA is TGTGCCATCAGCCCCGGGACTAGCCGGGGGGATACGCAGTATTTT. The encoded protein is CAISPGTSRGDTQYF.

J is TRBJ1-2 and V is TRBV28; TRBD1 matches 7 bases. The CDR3 runs 15 residues. Germline-derived CDR1 and CDR2 are MDHEN and SYDVKM. V was pared by 4 bases and J by 8 bases, with 13 bases of the junction left unmatched. CDR3 in amino acids: CASSSLRGGVDGYTF. The CDR3 DNA follows: TGTGCCAGCAGTTCCCTCCGAGGGGGCGTCGACGGCTACACCTTC.

This chain connects TRBV6-5 to TRBJ1-4; 8 bases line up with TRBD1. This CDR3 is built from 16 residues. Unmatched junction bases numbered 10, after V lost 2 bases and J lost 8 bases. The germline V gene has CDR1 MNHEY and CDR2 SVGAGI. In DNA form, the CDR3 reads TGTGCCAGCAGTTACACTTCCCCGGACAGGGACGAAAAACTGTTTTTT. This translates into CASSYTSPDRDEKLFF.

As concerns this clone: One junction end does not reproduce the germline sequence, and a read error may be involved. The rearrangement joins TRBV30 to TRBJ1-4; 9 nucleotides agree with TRBD1. Germline loops: CDR1 GTSNPN, CDR2 SVGIG (reference sequence). The CDR3 has 15 amino acids. The CDR3 nucleotides read TGTGCCTGGAGTGTAGGGGGGACAGGGAATGATAAACTGTTTTTT. Translated, it gives CAWSVGGTGNDKLFF.

On this clone itself: The same CDR3 also results from other DNA sequences found in this sample. The chain combines TRBV30 with TRBJ1-6; D is undetermined. Germline V CDR1 and CDR2: GTSNPN, SVGIG (reference sequence). Trimming took off 1 base at V and 5 bases at J, with 6 bases between the two ends. The CDR3 length is 13 residues. CDR3 sequence reads: CAWSGENNSPLHF. The CDR3 DNA reads TGTGCCTGGAGTGGAGAGAATAATTCACCCCTCCACTTT.

The chain is built from TRBV29-1 and TRBJ2-2; D call uncertain. The CDR3 runs 14 residues. CDR1 is SQVTM, CDR2 ANQGSEA, per germline. Trimming left V 5 bases short and J 1 base short, with 11 bases between. The CDR3 DNA is TGCAGCGTTACGATATCAGGGAACACCGGGGAGCTGTTTTTT. Amino acid sequence: CSVTISGNTGELFF.

This clone was counted only a few times. The chain carries TRBV6-2 or TRBV6-3 and TRBJ2-1, with TRBD2 identical over 10 bases. The trim removed 2 bases at V and 8 bases at J, leaving 6 bases unmatched. The CDR3 totals 15 residues. Germline assignment: CDR1 MNHEY and CDR2 SVGEGT. The CDR3 nucleotides read TGTGCCAGCAGTTACGGGACTAGCGACGCGGATGAGCAGTTCTTC. Translated, it gives CASSYGTSDADEQFF.

The rearrangement links TRBV2 to TRBJ1-1, with TRBD1 as a possible D gene (5 bases). V was pared by 3 bases and J by 2 bases, with 10 bases between. Germline CDR1 SNHLY, CDR2 FYNNEI. The CDR3 has 14 amino acids. CDR3 sequence: CASSEVQDNTEAFF. CDR3 in DNA: TGTGCCAGCAGTGAGGTACAGGACAACACTGAAGCTTTCTTT.

This clone occurred once. This sequence joins TRBV19 and TRBJ2-1; unclear D gene. This CDR3 is built from 13 residues. With 3 bases removed from V and 7 bases from J, the gap between germline ends came to 10 bases. Germline-derived CDR1 and CDR2 are LNHDA and SQIVND (reference sequence). CDR3 DNA: TGTGCCAGTAGTATGGGTCTAGTGAATGAGCAGTTCTTC. It translates to CASSMGLVNEQFF.

The chain employs TRBV4-3 and TRBJ2-1; TRBD2 aligns across 13 bases. CDR3 length equals 16 residues. CDR1 and CDR2 (germline): LGHNA, YSLEER. V lost 4 bases, J lost 8 bases, and 8 bases stayed unmatched. The CDR3 DNA sequence: TGCGCCAGCAGCCGTAGACTAGCGGGGGGTGGGGATGAGCAGTTCTTC. Its translation: CASSRRLAGGGDEQFF.

The chain links TRBV5-4 to TRBJ1-2; 7 positions agree with TRBD1. This CDR3 is 15 amino acids long. Germline V gene data show CDR1 as SGHNT and CDR2 as YYREEE (reference sequence). The V segment lost 0 bases and the J segment 4 bases; nucleotides outside the gene matches: 6. DNA of the CDR3: TGTGCCAGCAGCTTGGGGGTCGGACAGGCCTATGGCTACACCTTC. As protein: CASSLGVGQAYGYTF.

The chain employs TRBV19 and TRBJ2-7; 8 bases match TRBD2. The CDR3 contains 14 residues. The J segment lost 2 bases and the V segment lost 7 bases, leaving 7 bases of the junction unmatched. Germline V gene lookup returns CDR1 LNHDA and CDR2 SQIVND (reference sequence). CDR3 in amino acids: CASTPGGGTYEQYF. CDR3 in DNA: TGTGCCAGTACCCCCGGGGGGGGGACCTACGAGCAGTACTTC.

The V gene is TRBV28, the J gene TRBJ2-7; D might be TRBD2 (6 bases). Trimming took 7 bases from V and 5 from J, leaving 24 bases between them. CDR1 MDHEN and CDR2 SYDVKM come from the germline V gene. The CDR3 has 16 amino acids. In nucleotides, the CDR3 is TGTGCCAGCACCCTTTCTGGCGGGGCTCTCGTTCACGAGCAGTACTTC. Translating it yields CASTLSGGALVHEQYF.

This clone was recorded a few times. V is TRBV24-1 and J is TRBJ2-5, with D unresolved. This CDR3 has 14 amino acids. Trimming removed 0 bases at V and 3 bases at J, with 7 bases between. Per germline, CDR1 KGHDR and CDR2 SFDVKD. CDR3 residues: CATSDLRRKETQYF. CDR3 DNA sequence: TGTGCCACCAGTGATTTGAGGAGAAAAGAGACCCAGTACTTC.

The chain combines TRBV27 with TRBJ2-7; TRBD1 aligns across 10 bases. CDR3 size: 14 residues. V lost 5 bases and J lost 6; bases outside the gene matches: 7. CDR1 is MNHEY and CDR2 is SMNVEV in the germline V gene (reference sequence). The CDR3: CASSLGTGVGEQYF. The DNA for the CDR3 is TGTGCCAGCAGTCTCGGGACAGGGGTGGGCGAGCAGTACTTC.

This clone came up a few times. The chain links TRBV7-2 to TRBJ2-3, with D hard to call. The CDR3 is made up of 14 amino acids. Germline V gene lookup returns CDR1 SGHTA and CDR2 FQGNSA. V shed 5 bases and J shed 0 bases, with 9 bases lying between them. In DNA, the CDR3 is TGTGCCAGCAGCCCCCGGAGAAGCACAGATACGCAGTATTTT. Amino acids: CASSPRRSTDTQYF.

V usage is TRBV21-1 and J usage is TRBJ1-6. TRBV21-1 is a listed pseudogene. The CDR3 is made up of 19 amino acids. The CDR3 coding sequence is TGTGCCAGCAGCCTAGCGGAGGTGGTCAATAGCTCCTATAATTCACCCCTCCACTTT. The encoded protein is CASSLAEVVNSSYNSPLHF.